This TCR beta chain is drawn from a study of human T cells and chemical hapten exposure. Study-wide background: Chiefly women, the patients showed alopecia areata, totalis or universalis.

The CDR3 has 16 amino acids. The germline V gene encodes CDR1 SGDLS and CDR2 YYNGEE. V dropped 3 bases and J dropped 6 bases, with 19 bases sitting between them. The sample's time point: patch test 2, 6 weeks after DPC sensitization. As to treatment: therapeutic diphenylcyclopropenone sensitization with weekly scalp DPC. TCRdb itself ran the RACE reads through MiXCR, one entry per CDR3 protein. This table has under 100,000 distinct CDR3 sequences, roughly 10% appearing once. This sample comprised whole blood, obtained in connection with sensitization to the hapten diphenylcyclopropenone (DPC). The receptor was derived from a woman in her 30s with alopecia areata. Some clones in this sample may be carry-over from other donors' samples. The chain links TRBV9 to TRBJ2-1; D call uncertain. The chain's CDR3 is CASSEARGRMLNEQFF. As DNA, the CDR3 is TGTGCCAGCAGCGAGGCCAGAGGCCGGATGCTCAATGAGCAGTTCTTC.